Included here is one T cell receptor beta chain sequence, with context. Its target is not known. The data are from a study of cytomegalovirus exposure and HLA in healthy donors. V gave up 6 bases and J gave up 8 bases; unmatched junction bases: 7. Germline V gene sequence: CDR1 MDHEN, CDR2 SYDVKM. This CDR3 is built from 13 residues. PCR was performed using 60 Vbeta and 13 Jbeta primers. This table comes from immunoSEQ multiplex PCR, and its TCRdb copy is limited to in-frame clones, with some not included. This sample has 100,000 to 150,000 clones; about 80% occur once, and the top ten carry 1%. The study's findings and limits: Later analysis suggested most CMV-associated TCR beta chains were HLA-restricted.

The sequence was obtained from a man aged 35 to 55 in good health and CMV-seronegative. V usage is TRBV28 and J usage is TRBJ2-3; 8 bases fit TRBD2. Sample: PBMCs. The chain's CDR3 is CASSPGTRGTQYF. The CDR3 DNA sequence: TGTGCCAGCAGCCCCGGGACTAGGGGTACGCAGTATTTT.